This T cell receptor beta chain was observed in a study of Graves' ophthalmopathy and Graves' hyperthyroidism. Study context: Before any treatment was given, at initial diagnosis, peripheral blood was collected. Notes on the study in general: Most expanded clonotypes from thyroid (those above 0.001 frequency) were also found in blood.

Included hyperthyroidism patients were aged 18 to 65 and newly diagnosed (under 2 months' duration). PBMCs were density-gradient isolated from roughly 10 ml fresh blood. V was pared by 10 bases and J by 1 base, with 10 bases of the junction left unmatched. CDR3 length equals 15 residues. Germline V CDR1 and CDR2: SGHAT, FQNNGV. Amplification of the TCR beta CDR3 regions used RNA transcripts (as template). First-round RT-PCR used HTBI primers; second-round multiplex PCR followed. MiXCR was run by TCRdb on the multiplex PCR reads, yielding one entry per CDR3 protein. The table has 620,000 or so distinct CDR3 sequences, about 20% seen once; the top ten hold more than 5.5%. A word on this clonotype: What it binds is unknown.

The chain has TRBV11-2 and TRBJ1-1; 9 positions agree with TRBD1. This receptor was identified in a woman aged 18-29 years with stable Graves' hyperthyroidism. Some clones in this sample may be carry-over from other donors' samples. Specimen: peripheral blood. The CDR3 loop reads CANRAGTGTNTEAFF. CDR3 sequence (DNA): TGTGCCAACAGAGCCGGGACAGGGACGAACACTGAAGCTTTCTTT.